These T cell receptor beta chains were read from a single sample in a study of regulatory T cells in long-lasting Graves disease. TCRdb used MiXCR to reprocess the multiplex PCR reads, holding one entry per CDR3 protein. The sample includes about 470,000 distinct CDR3 sequences, under 15% of them seen just once. This same sample was also taken into another study, of T cells in Graves' hyperthyroidism and ophthalmopathy.

The sequencing used peripheral blood mononuclear cells (PBMCs), collected at new diagnosis, from a patient treated with antithyroid drugs. These TCRs come from a woman in her twenties or thirties with Graves disease. CDR3s include the opening cysteine and the closing phenylalanine or tryptophan. A D gene is named only where the DNA matches it firmly. For some rows the clone size is stated as once, few or many, or as a class when expanded; others skip it.

TRBV20-1	many	TRBD2	TRBJ2-1	TGCAGTGCTCCACCGGGACTAGCCTCCTACAATGAGCAGTTCTTC	CSAPPGLASYNEQFF
TRBV5-1	-	TRBD2	TRBJ2-1	TGCGCCAGCAGCTTAACCTCGACTAGCGGGAGAGGTAAGGGGCAGTTCTTC	CASSLTSTSGRGKGQFF
TRBV5-1	many	-	TRBJ2-2	TGCGCCAGCAGCTTGGATGGGGCCCGGGACCGCTCCGGGGAGCTGTTTTTT	CASSLDGARDRSGELFF
TRBV28	many	-	TRBJ2-5	TGTGCCAGCAGTTTATCCAGGGAAGAGACCCAGTACTTC	CASSLSREETQYF
TRBV10-3	-	TRBD2	TRBJ2-7	TGTGCCATCAGTGAGTCGAGCGGGAGCTACGAGCAGTACTTC	CAISESSGSYEQYF
TRBV6-1	-	TRBD2	TRBJ2-7	TGTGCCAGCAGACTGACTAGCGGAAACGAGCAGTACTTC	CASRLTSGNEQYF
TRBV14	few	-	TRBJ2-1	TGTGCCAGCAGCCACTACGAGGGGCGGCAGTTCTTC	CASSHYEGRQFF
TRBV28	-	TRBD1	TRBJ2-4	TGTGCCAGCAGTTTCGGGACAGGGTGGGACACTCAGTACTTC	CASSFGTGWDTQYF
TRBV6-2/TRBV6-3	few	-	TRBJ2-3	TGTGCCAGCAGTGAACAGGCTTACTCTAGCACAGATACGCAGTATTTT	CASSEQAYSSTDTQYF
TRBV15	once	TRBD1	TRBJ1-1	TGTGCCACCAGCAGAGTTGGCAGGGGGTTTACTGAAGCTTTCTTT	CATSRVGRGFTEAFF
TRBV19	-	TRBD2	TRBJ2-1	TGTGCCAGTAGTATTTTTTTGCTAGCGGGAGTCTGCTCCTACAATGAGCAGTTCTTC	CASSIFLLAGVCSYNEQFF
TRBV3-1	many	TRBD1	TRBJ1-1	TGTGCCAGCAGCCAAGGGGGACAGGGGGCTGAAGCTTTCTTT	CASSQGGQGAEAFF
TRBV9	once	TRBD2	TRBJ2-1	TGTGCCAGCAGCGCCCTTGGAGCGGGAGGTCGGGAGCAGTTCTTC	CASSALGAGGREQFF
TRBV18	many	-	TRBJ2-1	TGTGCCAGCTCACCTGGAGTCGGGACCAATACGGAGGAGCAGTTCTTC	CASSPGVGTNTEEQFF
TRBV9	few	-	TRBJ1-6	TGTGCCAGCAGCTCGACAGCCTCCAATTCACCCCTCCACTTT	CASSSTASNSPLHF
TRBV4-2	-	TRBD1	TRBJ2-1	TGTGCCAGCAGCCAAGATCGTGACAGGGGCGAGGGTGATGAGCAGTTCTTC	CASSQDRDRGEGDEQFF
TRBV7-8	few	TRBD1	TRBJ2-3	TGTGCCAGCAGCTCATTCGAGAGGACAGGGATACTCGATACGCAGTATTTT	CASSSFERTGILDTQYF
TRBV29-1	-	-	TRBJ2-3	TGCAGCGTTGAAGATCATGGGGGGTACACAGATACGCAGTATTTT	CSVEDHGGYTDTQYF
TRBV11-2	few	TRBD2	TRBJ2-7	TGTGCCAGCAGCTCTCCCCAGGGACTAGCGGTGACCTACGAGCAGTACTTC	CASSSPQGLAVTYEQYF
TRBV11-2	many	TRBD2	TRBJ2-2	TGTGCCAGCAGCTTAAATCCTAGCGGGAACACCGGGGAGCTGTTTTTT	CASSLNPSGNTGELFF
TRBV4-1	few	-	TRBJ2-3	TGCGCCAGCAGCCCCGACCCGACAGCGAGTCTACGGGATACGCAGTATTTT	CASSPDPTASLRDTQYF
TRBV6-2/TRBV6-3	-	-	TRBJ2-3	TGTGCCAGCCTGCCGTTGGGATACCCCACAGATACGCAGTATTTT	CASLPLGYPTDTQYF
TRBV7-3	-	-	TRBJ2-1	TGTGCCAGCAGCTTTGGGGCTAGCGAGTACAATGAGCAGTTCTTC	CASSFGASEYNEQFF
TRBV19	many	-	TRBJ2-5	TGTGCCAGTAGTATAACGGCTACCGCGTACCAAGAGACCCAGTACTTC	CASSITATAYQETQYF
TRBV4-1	many	TRBD1	TRBJ1-2	TGCGCCAGCAGCCGAGATGACTGGGACAGGGGATCGGATGGCTACACCTTC	CASSRDDWDRGSDGYTF
TRBV5-1	many	TRBD2	TRBJ2-1	TGCGCCAGCAGCCCTCAGGGACTAGCGGGAGACAATGAGCAGTTCTTC	CASSPQGLAGDNEQFF
TRBV20-1	-	-	TRBJ1-5	TGCAGTGCTAGGAGCACAGGCAATCAGCCCCAGCATTTT	CSARSTGNQPQHF
TRBV7-9	few	TRBD1	TRBJ1-5	TGTGCCAGCAGCTTCGGTGACAGGGGGCGAGATCAGCCCCAGCATTTT	CASSFGDRGRDQPQHF
TRBV5-6	many	TRBD2	TRBJ2-3	TGTGCCAGCAGCTTGTTTAGCGGGAGCGTTTCTAGCACAGATACGCAGTATTTT	CASSLFSGSVSSTDTQYF
TRBV11-3	few	-	TRBJ2-7	TGTGCCAGCAGCACCCGACTAGACTACGAGCAGTACTTC	CASSTRLDYEQYF
TRBV7-2	many	-	TRBJ2-7	TGTGCCAGCAGCTTAGATGAAGGGTGGGTTTACGAGCAGTACTTC	CASSLDEGWVYEQYF
TRBV7-8	-	-	TRBJ2-3	TGTGCCAGCAGCCCAAGAGGGCGCACAGATACGCAGTATTTT	CASSPRGRTDTQYF
TRBV12-3/TRBV12-4	many	-	TRBJ1-2	TGTGCCAGCAGTTTTGCCACAGCTTATGGCTACACCTTC	CASSFATAYGYTF
TRBV24-1	-	-	TRBJ2-7	TGTGCCACCAGTGATTTTCGACCCGGAGGGCCCTACGAGCAGTACTTC	CATSDFRPGGPYEQYF
TRBV6-1	few	-	TRBJ2-1	TGTGCCAGCAGCCGAACATGGGACCTCTACAATGAGCAGTTCTTC	CASSRTWDLYNEQFF
TRBV28	many	TRBD2	TRBJ2-7	TGTGCCAGCAGTCGGGCCAATCGGGCTAGCGGGATTTTATTCCCCTACGAGCAGTACTTC	CASSRANRASGILFPYEQYF
TRBV6-5	many	TRBD2	TRBJ2-1	TGTGCCAGCAGTTACGGGGAGGGCCAACACAATGAGCAGTTCTTC	CASSYGEGQHNEQFF